This T cell receptor (beta chain) was identified in a study of T cell changes during pregnancy in multiple sclerosis. Clones were sequenced by immunoSEQ multiplex PCR, and TCRdb holds only the in-frame ones, with some missing. The sample holds nearly 110,000 clones, roughly 92% seen once. Trimming cost V 3 bases and J 5 bases; bases outside gene matches: 9. The CDR3 contains 16 residues. The V gene's germline CDR1 is SGHNT and CDR2 YYREEE (reference sequence). The chain links TRBV5-4 to TRBJ2-2; 8 nucleotides match TRBD2. This TCR was sampled from a female donor in good health, enrolled as a control in a pregnancy study. The sample consisted of peripheral blood, taken in the third trimester of pregnancy. CDR3 coding DNA: TGTGCCAGCAGCTACCCGATTGCGGGGGGTACCGGGGAGCTGTTTTTT. Translating gives CASSYPIAGGTGELFF.